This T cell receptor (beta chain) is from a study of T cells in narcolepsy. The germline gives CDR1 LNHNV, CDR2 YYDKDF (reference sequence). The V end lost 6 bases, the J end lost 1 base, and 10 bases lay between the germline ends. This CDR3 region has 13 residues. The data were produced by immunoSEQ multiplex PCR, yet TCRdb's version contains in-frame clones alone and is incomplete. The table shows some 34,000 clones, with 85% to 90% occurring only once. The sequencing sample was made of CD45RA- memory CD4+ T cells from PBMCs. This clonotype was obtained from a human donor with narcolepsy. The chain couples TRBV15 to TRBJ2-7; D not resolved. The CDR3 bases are TGTGCCACCAGGCTAGTCGGGTCCTACGAGCAGTACTTC. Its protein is CATRLVGSYEQYF.